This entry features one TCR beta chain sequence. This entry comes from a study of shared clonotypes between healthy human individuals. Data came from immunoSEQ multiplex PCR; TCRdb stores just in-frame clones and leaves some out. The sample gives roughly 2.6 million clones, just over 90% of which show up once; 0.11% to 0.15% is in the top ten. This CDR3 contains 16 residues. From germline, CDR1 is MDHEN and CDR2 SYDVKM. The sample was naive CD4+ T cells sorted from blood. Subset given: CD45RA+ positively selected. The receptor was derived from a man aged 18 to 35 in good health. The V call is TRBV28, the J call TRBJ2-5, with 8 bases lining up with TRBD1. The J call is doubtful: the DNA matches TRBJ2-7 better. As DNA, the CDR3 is TGTGCCAGCAGTTCAGCGGACAGGGAGGAGGCCTACGAGCAGTACTTC. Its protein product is CASSSADREEAYEQYF.